These 16 T cell receptor beta chains were sequenced from one sample in a study of preoperative IRX-2 immunotherapy in early breast cancer. Sequenced by immunoSEQ multiplex PCR; TCRdb stores in-frame clones only, minus some. This table holds around 38,000 clones, 60% to 85% found once. Described treatment: preoperative locoregional IRX-2 cytokine immunotherapy. This specimen was tumor tissue, taken after IRX-2 immunotherapy. Source of these receptors: a human donor with breast cancer.

This clone came up once. This chain joins TRBV19 and TRBJ1-1, with a possible D match to TRBD1 (6 bases). Looked up from germline, CDR1 is LNHDA and CDR2 is SQIVND (reference sequence). The CDR3 loop spans 16 amino acids. V was cut by 2 bases and J by 1 base, with 14 bases left in between. CDR3 nucleotide sequence: TGTGCCAGTAGTATAATGGGCAGGGGCACGAACACTGAAGCTTTCTTT. This gives the protein CASSIMGRGTNTEAFF. The whole variable domain, filled in from reference TRBV19 and TRBJ1-1, reads DGGITQSPKYLFRKEGQNVTLSCEQNLNHDAMYWYRQDPGQGLRLIYYSQIVNDFQKGDIAEGYSVSREKKESFPLTVTSAQKNPTAFYLCASSIMGRGTNTEAFFGQGTRLTVV.

Concerning this clone itself: A base remains ambiguous or unread, so its encoded residue is written X. The chain links TRBV5-1 to TRBJ2-2; 9 nucleotides match TRBD1. The germline V gene encodes CDR1 SGHRS and CDR2 YFSETQ. V lost 2 bases, J lost 5 bases, and 7 bases stayed unmatched. The CDR3 runs to 16 residues. In nucleotides, the CDR3 is TGCGCCAGCAGCTTAAGAGGACAGGGGTTYACCGGGGAGCTGTTTTTT. Translating it yields CASSLRGQGXTGELFF. The CDR3, in full, reads CASSLRGQGFTGELFF.

The rearrangement joins TRBV5-1 to TRBJ2-3; perhaps TRBD2 as D (6 bases). CDR1 and CDR2 (germline): SGHRS, YFSETQ. Trimming left V 3 bases short and J 0 bases short, with 14 bases between. This CDR3 comprises 16 residues. DNA for the CDR3: TGCGCCAGCAGCTACCGGGGCCGGGGGAGCACAGATACGCAGTATTTT. This gives the protein CASSYRGRGSTDTQYF.

This chain connects TRBV6-8 to TRBJ2-5, with 10 bases fitting TRBD1. The CDR3 runs to 17 residues. Germline CDR1 and CDR2: MNHGY and SAAAGT. The ends lost 5 bases at V and 5 bases at J; junction bases unmatched: 14. The CDR3 reads CASSALRGQGNRETQYF. The CDR3 nucleotides are TGTGCCAGCAGTGCGCTACGGGGACAGGGGAATCGGGAGACCCAGTACTTC.

This chain links TRBV19 with TRBJ1-6; D unresolved. The V end lost 3 bases, the J end lost 7 bases, and 10 bases lay between the germline ends. The CDR3 runs to 14 residues. Germline assignment: CDR1 LNHDA and CDR2 SQIVND (reference sequence). In nucleotides, the CDR3 is TGTGCCAGTAGTATCAACACCCCCAATTCACCCCTCCACTTT. Its translation is CASSINTPNSPLHF.

The J gene is TRBJ2-1, the V gene TRBV7-4; 9 positions match TRBD2. Trimming cost V 4 bases and J 8 bases; bases outside gene matches: 12. The CDR3 runs to 16 residues. CDR1 is SGHVT and CDR2 is SQSDAQ in the germline V gene. As DNA, the CDR3 is TGTGCCAGCAGCTCCCCGGGTAGCGGGAGTAGGTATGAGCAGTTCTTC. Translation gives CASSSPGSGSRYEQFF.

The chain uses TRBV30 and TRBJ2-7; D call uncertain. Germline V CDR1 and CDR2: GTSNPN, SVGIG (reference sequence). The CDR3 runs 13 residues. Trimming shortened V by 4 bases and J by 6 bases, and 16 bases separated the two germline ends. CDR3 residues: CAWTRQGLSEQYF. DNA for the CDR3: TGTGCCTGGACCCGACAAGGTCTGAGCGAGCAGTACTTC.

J is TRBJ1-1 and V is TRBV29-1, with D perhaps matching TRBD1 (6 bases). The germline CDR1 and CDR2 sequences are SQVTM and ANQGSEA. The CDR3 runs to 13 residues. V was shortened by 4 bases and J by 4 bases, with 13 bases between the two germline ends. In DNA form, the CDR3 reads TGCAGCGTTGTTCCGGCCAGGGGCACTGAAGCTTTCTTT. Translation: CSVVPARGTEAFF.

This chain uses TRBV6-4 with TRBJ1-6; D unclear. CDR1 and CDR2 (germline): MRHNA, SNTAGT. The CDR3 runs to 13 residues. V lost 3 bases to trimming and J lost 11 bases, with 11 bases between them. The CDR3 DNA is TGTGCCAGCAGTGAAGGTAATCAGGCACCCCTCCACTTT. This encodes CASSEGNQAPLHF.

V and J are TRBV19 and TRBJ1-2; 7 bases are shared with TRBD1. The junction had 5 bases not matched to a gene; V was cut back by 7 bases and J by 0 bases. CDR1 and CDR2 from the germline V gene are LNHDA and SQIVND (reference sequence). The CDR3 runs 14 residues. The CDR3 sequence: CASNPRGPNYGYTF. For the CDR3, the DNA is TGTGCCAGTAATCCGAGGGGGCCTAACTATGGCTACACCTTC.

The chain is built from TRBV10-1 and TRBJ2-2; TRBD2 agrees at 7 bases. The germline V gene has CDR1 WNHNN and CDR2 SYGVQD (reference sequence). Unmatched junction bases numbered 3, after V lost 5 bases and J lost 0 bases. CDR3 length equals 15 residues. In nucleotides, the CDR3 is TGCGCCAGCAGTCCTAGCGGACCGAACACCGGGGAGCTGTTTTTT. The encoded protein is CASSPSGPNTGELFF.

This clone is termed medium-sized. This rearrangement joins TRBV7-1 to TRBJ2-3; TRBD2 might be the D (5 bases). TRBV7-1 falls under the ORF class, with uncertain function. The V end was cut by 5 bases, the J end by 0 bases, with 6 bases between. This CDR3 is built from 13 residues. The DNA for the CDR3 is TGTGCCAGCAGCCCGGGAAGCACAGATACGCAGTATTTT. Residues: CASSPGSTDTQYF.

The CDR3 spells CASSDVLAGETYEQYF. The CDR3 region has the DNA TGCGCCAGCAGTGATGTTCTAGCTGGAGAAACCTACGAGCAGTACTTC. V is TRBV10-2 and J is TRBJ2-7; a weak D match, TRBD2 (5 bases). Germline CDR1 is WSHSY and CDR2 is SAAADI. V was cut by 3 bases and J by 2 bases, with 17 bases left in between. CDR3 size: 16 residues.

This clone was recorded once. This chain joins TRBV6-8 and TRBJ1-5; TRBD1 is a possible D gene (6 bases). V was shortened by 2 bases and J by 6 bases, with 11 bases between the two germline ends. The CDR3 sequence is 14 residues long. The germline V gene has CDR1 MNHGY and CDR2 SAAAGT. The CDR3 nucleotides read TGTGCCAGCAGTTACCTCAGGGGCGGTCAGCCCCAGCATTTT. Protein: CASSYLRGGQPQHF.

V is TRBV14 and J is TRBJ2-7; 13 nucleotides line up with TRBD2. Trimming at V came to 4 bases and at J to 6 bases, leaving 6 bases not matched to a gene. The CDR3 length is 15 residues. Germline V CDR1 and CDR2: SGHDN, FVKESK. This CDR3 is CASSLTSGRAFEQYF. The CDR3, as DNA: TGTGCCAGCAGCCTCACTAGCGGGAGGGCCTTCGAGCAGTACTTC.

This sequence joins TRBV6-9 and TRBJ1-6; 8 bases map to TRBD1. There are 15 residues in the CDR3. The V segment lost 10 bases and the J segment 4 bases; nucleotides outside the gene matches: 9. Looked up from germline, CDR1 is MNHGY and CDR2 is SVAAGI. As DNA, the CDR3 is TGTGCCATCACCGACGGGACAGGTTATAATTCACCCCTCCACTTT. This codes for CAITDGTGYNSPLHF.